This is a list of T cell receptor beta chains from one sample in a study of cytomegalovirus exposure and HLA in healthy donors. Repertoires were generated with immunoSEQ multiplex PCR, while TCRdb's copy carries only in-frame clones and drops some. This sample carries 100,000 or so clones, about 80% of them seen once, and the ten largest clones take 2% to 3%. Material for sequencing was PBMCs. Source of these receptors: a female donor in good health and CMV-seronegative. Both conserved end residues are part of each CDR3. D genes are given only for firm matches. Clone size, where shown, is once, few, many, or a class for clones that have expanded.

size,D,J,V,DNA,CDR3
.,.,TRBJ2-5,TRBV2,TGTGCCAGCAGTCGGGACATTTTGGAGACCCAGTACTTC,CASSRDILETQYF
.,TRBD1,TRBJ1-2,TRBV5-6,TGTGCCAGCAGCCAGGACAGGGCCTATGGCTACACCTTC,CASSQDRAYGYTF
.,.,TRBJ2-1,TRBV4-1,TGCGCCAGCAGCCAAGCGGCGGGGCCTTACATCTCCTACAATGAGCAGTTCTTC,CASSQAAGPYISYNEQFF
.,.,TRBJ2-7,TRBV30,TGTGCCTGGAGTCCTAATGTCGGACTCGAGCAGTACTTC,CAWSPNVGLEQYF
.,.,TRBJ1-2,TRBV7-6,TGTGCCAGCAGCTTAGACGTCCAGGCCTATGGCTACACCTTC,CASSLDVQAYGYTF
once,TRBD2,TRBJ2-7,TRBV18,TGTGCCAGCTCACCCCTAAGCGGGGGGGGCTACGAGCAGTACTTC,CASSPLSGGGYEQYF
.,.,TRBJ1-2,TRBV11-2,TGTGCCAGCAGCTTAGTAGGGGATCGCAACACCTTC,CASSLVGDRNTF
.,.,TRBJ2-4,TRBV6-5,TGTGCCAGCAGTGTGGGGGAGGTAAACATTCAGTACTTC,CASSVGEVNIQYF
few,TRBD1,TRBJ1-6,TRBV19,TGTGCCAGTAGCCCACACCCGGACAGGGTTAATTCACCCCTCCACTTT,CASSPHPDRVNSPLHF
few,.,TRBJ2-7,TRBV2,TGTGCCAGCAGTGGCCCCCTTATGGGAGTCGAGCAGTACTTC,CASSGPLMGVEQYF
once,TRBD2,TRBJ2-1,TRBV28,TGTGCCAGCAGCACAACTAGCGGGGGATACAATGAGCAGTTCTTC,CASSTTSGGYNEQFF
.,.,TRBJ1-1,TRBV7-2,TGTGCCAGCTCCATGGCCGGGGGGCGTGAAGCTTTCTTT,CASSMAGGREAFF
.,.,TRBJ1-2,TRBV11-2,TGTGCCAGCAGCTTTTACCTCAGGCCCACTCCTTCTAATGGCTACACCTTC,CASSFYLRPTPSNGYTF
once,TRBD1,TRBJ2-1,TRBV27,TGTGCCAGCAGTCGGGACAGGGGGCGCGGAGATGAGCAGTTCTTC,CASSRDRGRGDEQFF
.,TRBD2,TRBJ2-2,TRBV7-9,TGTGCCAGCAGCCGCAGAGGACTAGCGGACTTCACCGGGGAGCTGTTTTTT,CASSRRGLADFTGELFF
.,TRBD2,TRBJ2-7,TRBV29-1,TGCAGCGTGGGGGGACTAGCAGACTCCTACGAGCAGTACTTC,CSVGGLADSYEQYF
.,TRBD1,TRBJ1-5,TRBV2,TGTGCCAGCAGTGAAGACAGGGGAGGTCAGCCCCAGCATTTT,CASSEDRGGQPQHF
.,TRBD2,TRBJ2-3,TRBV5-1,TGCGCCAGCAGCCTTAGCGGGGGGGTAAGCACAGATACGCAGTATTTT,CASSLSGGVSTDTQYF
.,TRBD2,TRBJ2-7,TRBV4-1,TGCGCCAGCAGCCAAGATCCCGGGGGGTCCTACGAGCAGTACTTC,CASSQDPGGSYEQYF
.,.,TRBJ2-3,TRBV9,TGTGCCAGCAGCCGCCGGGGGAACACAGATACGCAGTATTTT,CASSRRGNTDTQYF
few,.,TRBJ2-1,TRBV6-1,TGTGCCAGCAGTGAAGCGCACCTAGCTCGTTGGGAGCAGTTCTTC,CASSEAHLARWEQFF
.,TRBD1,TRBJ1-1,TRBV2,TGTGCCTGCAGGGGGGGTTACACTGAAGCTTTCTTT,CACRGGYTEAFF
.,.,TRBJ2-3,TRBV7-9,TGTGCCAGCCTGACAGCCACAGATACGCAGTATTTT,CASLTATDTQYF
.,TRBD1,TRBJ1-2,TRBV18,TGTGCCAGCTCACGACAGGGAGATGGCTATGGCTACACCTTC,CASSRQGDGYGYTF
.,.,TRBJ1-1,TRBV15,TGTGCCACCAGCAGAGATAAAGGGGCTGCCGGCCCTGAAGCTTTCTTT,CATSRDKGAAGPEAFF
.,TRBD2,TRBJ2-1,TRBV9,TGTGCCAGCAGTATGACTAGCGGATCCTACAATGAGCAGTTCTTC,CASSMTSGSYNEQFF
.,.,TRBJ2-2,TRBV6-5,TGTGCCAGCAGTGGGCAGGCGAACACCGGGGAGCTGTTTTTT,CASSGQANTGELFF
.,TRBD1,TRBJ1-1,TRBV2,TGTGCCAGCAGTGCACAGGGGAAGACTGAAGCTTTCTTT,CASSAQGKTEAFF
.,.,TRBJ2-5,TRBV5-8,TGTGCCAGCAGCTTCCAGAACATGGCCCGAAACCAAGAGACCCAGTACTTC,CASSFQNMARNQETQYF
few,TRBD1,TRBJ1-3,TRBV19,TGTGCCAGCGGACAGGCTGGAAACACCATATATTTT,CASGQAGNTIYF
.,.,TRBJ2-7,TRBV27,TGTGCCAGCAGTTTAGCGGGAAAGGGCGAGCAGTACTTC,CASSLAGKGEQYF
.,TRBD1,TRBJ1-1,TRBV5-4,TGTGCCAGCAGCCCAGTGGACAGGGCGTTTGCTTTCTTT,CASSPVDRAFAFF
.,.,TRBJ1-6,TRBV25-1,TGTGCCAGCAGTGGGCAGGGTGGGGGGATAGTGTCACCCCTCCACTTT,CASSGQGGGIVSPLHF
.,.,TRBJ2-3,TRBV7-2,TGTGCCAGCAGCACAAGCGGCCTCAAAGGAACGCAGTATTTT,CASSTSGLKGTQYF
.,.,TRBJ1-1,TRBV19,TGTGCCTCTATGAGGCCAGTAGATACTAAAGCTTTCTTT,CASMRPVDTKAFF